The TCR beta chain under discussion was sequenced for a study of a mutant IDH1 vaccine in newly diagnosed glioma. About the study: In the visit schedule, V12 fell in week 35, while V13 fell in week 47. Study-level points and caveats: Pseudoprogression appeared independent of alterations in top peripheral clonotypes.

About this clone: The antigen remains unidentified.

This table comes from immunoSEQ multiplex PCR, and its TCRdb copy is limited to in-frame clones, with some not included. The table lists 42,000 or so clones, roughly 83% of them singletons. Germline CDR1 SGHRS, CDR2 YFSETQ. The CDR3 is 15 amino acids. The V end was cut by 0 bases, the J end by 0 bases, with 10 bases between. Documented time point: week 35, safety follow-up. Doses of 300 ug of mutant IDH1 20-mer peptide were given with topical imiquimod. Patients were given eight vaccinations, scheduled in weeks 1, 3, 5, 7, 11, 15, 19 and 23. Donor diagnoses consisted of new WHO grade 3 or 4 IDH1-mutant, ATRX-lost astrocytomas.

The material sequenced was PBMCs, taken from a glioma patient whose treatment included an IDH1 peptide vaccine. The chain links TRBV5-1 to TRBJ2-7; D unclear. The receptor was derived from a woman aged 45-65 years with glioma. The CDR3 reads CASSLEPHSSYEQYF. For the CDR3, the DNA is TGCGCCAGCAGCTTGGAACCTCACAGCTCCTACGAGCAGTACTTC.